These T cell receptor beta chains were read from a single sample in a study of cytotoxic CD8 clonotypes in ibrutinib-treated CLL. TCRdb keeps only in-frame clones here, not all; method: immunoSEQ multiplex PCR. The sample holds roughly 30,000 clones, 76% seen once. The specimen comprised PBMCs, sampled after 36 months of ibrutinib treatment. These receptor sequences come from a human donor with chronic lymphocytic leukemia. The CDR3 runs from the conserved cysteine through the conserved F or W. Each record gives: J gene, D gene, CDR3 length, clone size, V gene, CDR3 DNA, CDR3 protein. The D gene is left open where the match is weak. Rows may omit the clone size; those that give it use once, few, many or a size class.

j_gene: TRBJ2-1; d_gene: .; len: 13; abundance: .; v_gene: TRBV5-8; CDR3nt: TGTGCCAGCAGACCAGGGGGGAACAATGAGCAGTTCTTC; CDR3aa: CASRPGGNNEQFF
j_gene: TRBJ1-1; d_gene: TRBD1; len: 21; abundance: .; v_gene: TRBV7-3; CDR3nt: TGTGCCAGCAGCCCACGGTGGAGGGCCCGGGACAGGGAAATCCCTAGCACTGAAGCTTTCTTT; CDR3aa: CASSPRWRARDREIPSTEAFF
j_gene: TRBJ2-7; d_gene: .; len: 13; abundance: .; v_gene: TRBV29-1; CDR3nt: TGCAGCGTTGAAGGCCTAGCTACTAACGAGCAGTACTTC; CDR3aa: CSVEGLATNEQYF
j_gene: TRBJ1-1; d_gene: TRBD1; len: 14; abundance: .; v_gene: TRBV4-3; CDR3nt: TGCGCCAGCAGCCAAGTACAAGGGGGCCCTGAAGCTTTCTTT; CDR3aa: CASSQVQGGPEAFF
j_gene: TRBJ2-3; d_gene: TRBD2; len: 14; abundance: .; v_gene: TRBV5-6; CDR3nt: TGTGCCAGCAGCTTGGCCTCTAGCGGGGATACGCAGTATTTT; CDR3aa: CASSLASSGDTQYF
j_gene: TRBJ1-6; d_gene: .; len: 15; abundance: few; v_gene: TRBV4-3; CDR3nt: TGCGCCAGCAGCCAAGATCGGGTACGCGTTTCACCCCTCCACTTT; CDR3aa: CASSQDRVRVSPLHF
j_gene: TRBJ2-1; d_gene: .; len: 13; abundance: .; v_gene: TRBV2; CDR3nt: TGTGCCAGCAGGCCGGATGGGCGCGATGAGCAGTTCTTC; CDR3aa: CASRPDGRDEQFF
j_gene: TRBJ2-7; d_gene: .; len: 13; abundance: .; v_gene: TRBV11-1; CDR3nt: TGTGCCAGCAGCTTACCAGACCCCTACGAGCAGTACTTC; CDR3aa: CASSLPDPYEQYF
j_gene: TRBJ2-5; d_gene: .; len: 13; abundance: few; v_gene: TRBV7-9; CDR3nt: TGTGCCAGCAGCTTAGATGTCAGGGAGACCCAGTACTTC; CDR3aa: CASSLDVRETQYF
j_gene: TRBJ1-1; d_gene: .; len: 15; abundance: .; v_gene: TRBV7-3; CDR3nt: TGTGCCAGCAGCGAAGACCCAGGGTTCGACACTGAAGCTTTCTTT; CDR3aa: CASSEDPGFDTEAFF
j_gene: TRBJ2-7; d_gene: .; len: 14; abundance: .; v_gene: TRBV7-9; CDR3nt: TGTGCCAGCAGCTCCGGCGACCCCCCTTACGAGCAGTACTTC; CDR3aa: CASSSGDPPYEQYF
j_gene: TRBJ1-3; d_gene: TRBD1; len: 16; abundance: .; v_gene: TRBV18; CDR3nt: TGTGCCAGCTCACCAGAGGAGGGGGCGCGAGGAAACACCATATATTTT; CDR3aa: CASSPEEGARGNTIYF
j_gene: TRBJ2-1; d_gene: TRBD2; len: 15; abundance: once; v_gene: TRBV2; CDR3nt: TGTGCCAGCAGCTCGACTAGCGGGGGGCCGGGGGAGCAGTTCTTC; CDR3aa: CASSSTSGGPGEQFF
j_gene: TRBJ2-1; d_gene: TRBD2; len: 15; abundance: once; v_gene: TRBV6-6; CDR3nt: TGTGCCAGCTTAACGGGAGGGGGGGCGTACAATGAGCAGTTCTTC; CDR3aa: CASLTGGGAYNEQFF
j_gene: TRBJ2-7; d_gene: TRBD1; len: 14; abundance: few; v_gene: TRBV10-3; CDR3nt: TGTGCCATCAGCGGGACAGGGGCAACCTACGAGCAGTACTTC; CDR3aa: CAISGTGATYEQYF
j_gene: TRBJ1-5; d_gene: .; len: 14; abundance: .; v_gene: TRBV19; CDR3nt: TGTGCCAGTAGACCCTCTGACAGAAATCAGCCCCAGCATTTT; CDR3aa: CASRPSDRNQPQHF
j_gene: TRBJ1-1; d_gene: .; len: 14; abundance: .; v_gene: TRBV19; CDR3nt: TGTGCCAGTAGTAGTCTTGGGCAGGGCACTGAAGCTTTCTTT; CDR3aa: CASSSLGQGTEAFF
j_gene: TRBJ1-5; d_gene: TRBD1; len: 16; abundance: .; v_gene: TRBV27; CDR3nt: TGTGCCAGCAGATCAAGAAGGGACAGCCACCATCAGCCCCAGCATTTT; CDR3aa: CASRSRRDSHHQPQHF
j_gene: TRBJ2-1; d_gene: .; len: 12; abundance: .; v_gene: TRBV9; CDR3nt: TGTGCCAGCAGCCTGTATAGCAATGAGCAGTTCTTC; CDR3aa: CASSLYSNEQFF
j_gene: TRBJ2-7; d_gene: .; len: 11; abundance: once; v_gene: TRBV29-1; CDR3nt: TGCGGTGGGGGGACATCCTACGAGCAGTACTTC; CDR3aa: CGGGTSYEQYF
j_gene: TRBJ2-1; d_gene: TRBD1; len: 12; abundance: once; v_gene: TRBV13; CDR3nt: TGTGCCAGCAGCGAGACAGGGGATGAGCAGTTCTTC; CDR3aa: CASSETGDEQFF
j_gene: TRBJ1-2; d_gene: TRBD1; len: 15; abundance: few; v_gene: TRBV5-1; CDR3nt: TGCGCCAGCAGCCCGGACAGGGGAGGGATCTATGGCTACACCTTC; CDR3aa: CASSPDRGGIYGYTF